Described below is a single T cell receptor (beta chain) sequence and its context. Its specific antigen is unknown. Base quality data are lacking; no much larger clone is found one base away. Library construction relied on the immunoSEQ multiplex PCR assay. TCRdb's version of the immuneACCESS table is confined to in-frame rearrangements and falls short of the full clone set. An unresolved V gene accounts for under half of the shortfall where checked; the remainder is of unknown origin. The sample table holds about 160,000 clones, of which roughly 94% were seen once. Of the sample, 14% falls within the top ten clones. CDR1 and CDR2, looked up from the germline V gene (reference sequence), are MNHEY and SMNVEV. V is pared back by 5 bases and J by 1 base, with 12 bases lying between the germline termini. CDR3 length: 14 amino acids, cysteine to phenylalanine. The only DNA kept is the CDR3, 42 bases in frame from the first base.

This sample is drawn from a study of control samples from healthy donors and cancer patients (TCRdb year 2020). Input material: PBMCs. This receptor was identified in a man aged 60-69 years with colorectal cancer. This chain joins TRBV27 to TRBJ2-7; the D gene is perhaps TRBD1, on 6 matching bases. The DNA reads TGTGCCAGCAGTCGACAGGCCCTATCCTACGAGCAGTACTTC. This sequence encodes CASSRQALSYEQYF.